These T cell receptor beta chains were read from a single sample in a study of blood T cell repertoires in COVID-19. Some clones are missing from TCRdb's copy, which holds only in-frame ones; the method was immunoSEQ multiplex PCR. The sample lists about 140,000 clones; 75% to 85% were seen once. What was sequenced was peripheral blood. The receptors here all came from a man in his 60s with active or convalescent COVID-19. Each CDR3 is given with its conserved first and last residue. A D gene is named only where the DNA matches it firmly. Clone size is given for some rows only: seen once, a few or many times, or a class if the clone is expanded.

j_call | d_call | clone_size | v_call | cdr3_nt | cdr3_aa
TRBJ1-1 | NA | NA | TRBV4-3 | TGCGCCAGCAGCCAAGCTCAGGGTAGCACTGAAGCTTTCTTT | CASSQAQGSTEAFF
TRBJ1-1 | TRBD1 | NA | TRBV28 | TGTGCCAGCAGCCGGACAGGGTTGGTGAACACTGAAGCTTTCTTT | CASSRTGLVNTEAFF
TRBJ1-1 | NA | NA | TRBV14 | TGTGCCAGCAGCCAAGATTGGGGCGAGGTTGACACTGAAGCTTTCTTT | CASSQDWGEVDTEAFF
TRBJ2-2 | TRBD1 | NA | TRBV7-9 | TGTGCCAGCAGCCCCCGGGACAGGGGTTTGTTTCCCGGGGAGCTGTTTTTT | CASSPRDRGLFPGELFF
TRBJ2-2 | TRBD1 | NA | TRBV10-1 | TGCGCCAGCAGAGCCGGGACAGGGAACACCGGGGAGCTGTTTTTT | CASRAGTGNTGELFF
TRBJ1-2 | TRBD1 | NA | TRBV12-5 | TGTGCTAGTGGTTTGGACAGGGGGCCATTCACCTTC | CASGLDRGPFTF
TRBJ1-5 | TRBD1 | NA | TRBV18 | TGTGCCAGCTCACCCGGGCAGGGGGGCAATCAGCCCCAGCATTTT | CASSPGQGGNQPQHF
TRBJ1-5 | NA | NA | TRBV2 | TGTGCCAGCAGTGAACAACAGCTCAATCAGCCCCAGCATTTT | CASSEQQLNQPQHF
TRBJ1-5 | NA | NA | TRBV5-6 | TGTGCCAGCAGCTTGGTAGATAGCAATCAGCCCCAGCATTTT | CASSLVDSNQPQHF
TRBJ1-1 | NA | NA | TRBV6-5 | TGTGCCAGCAGTTACCTCCCTTGGACAGCGAACACTGAAGCTTTCTTT | CASSYLPWTANTEAFF
TRBJ2-2 | TRBD2 | NA | TRBV18 | TGTGCCAGCTCACAAACTAGCGGGAGCCCCGGGGAGCTGTTTTTT | CASSQTSGSPGELFF
TRBJ2-1 | TRBD2 | NA | TRBV7-9 | TGTGCCAGCTCGGGACTAGCGACGTACAATGAGCAGTTCTTC | CASSGLATYNEQFF
TRBJ1-2 | NA | NA | TRBV28 | TGTGCCAGCAGTCCTCAGGGTCCACTAAACTATGGCTACACCTTC | CASSPQGPLNYGYTF
TRBJ1-1 | TRBD1 | NA | TRBV6-5 | TGTGCCAGCAGTTACACGACAGGGGTCGTAGGGACTGAAGCTTTCTTT | CASSYTTGVVGTEAFF
TRBJ1-1 | NA | NA | TRBV4-3 | TGCGCCAGCAGCCATCTTACAGGGCGGTACACTGAAGCTTTCTTT | CASSHLTGRYTEAFF
TRBJ2-3 | NA | NA | TRBV6-5 | TGTGCCAGCAGTTACTCCCTGGCACCCGGAGCAGATACGCAGTATTTT | CASSYSLAPGADTQYF
TRBJ2-3 | TRBD2 | NA | TRBV4-3 | TGCGCCAGCAGCCAGAGAAGCGGGAGTGCAGATACGCAGTATTTT | CASSQRSGSADTQYF
TRBJ2-5 | NA | NA | TRBV10-3 | TGTGCCATCGGGGGGCAAGAGACCCAGTACTTC | CAIGGQETQYF
TRBJ1-2 | TRBD1 | NA | TRBV12-3/TRBV12-4 | TGTGCCAGTTCGGACAGGGTACGCGGTGGCTACACCTTC | CASSDRVRGGYTF
TRBJ1-1 | NA | NA | TRBV10-3 | TGTGCCATCAGTGAGGGAGGGACTGAAGCTTTCTTT | CAISEGGTEAFF
TRBJ1-5 | NA | NA | TRBV19 | TGTGCCAGTAGAGACAGTCCCCGTACGGAACAGCATTTT | CASRDSPRTEQHF
TRBJ1-1 | NA | NA | TRBV28 | TGTGCCAGCAGGCCCTTACAGGGAAATACTGAAGCTTTCTTT | CASRPLQGNTEAFF
TRBJ2-1 | TRBD2 | NA | TRBV27 | TGTGCCAGCAGGGCGGGACTAGCGGGTACGGATGAGCAGTTCTTC | CASRAGLAGTDEQFF
TRBJ2-5 | TRBD2 | NA | TRBV5-6 | TGTGCCAGCAGCTTGCTAGCGGGGGGAATCCAAGAGACCCAGTACTTC | CASSLLAGGIQETQYF
TRBJ2-5 | TRBD1 | few | TRBV6-2/TRBV6-3 | TGTGCCAGCAGTCCCCCAGGGGGCTGGGAGACCCAGTACTTC | CASSPPGGWETQYF
TRBJ1-2 | NA | NA | TRBV7-9 | TGTGCCAGCAGCTTAACGTCAGCGGAGGGTAGTGGCTACACCTTC | CASSLTSAEGSGYTF
TRBJ1-1 | NA | NA | TRBV5-5 | TGTGCCAGCAGCCTAGGTAGGCTGAACACTGAAGCTTTCTTT | CASSLGRLNTEAFF
TRBJ1-5 | NA | medium-sized | TRBV7-6 | TGTGCCAGCAGCCCGGGGGGGTCCAATCAGCCCCAGCATTTT | CASSPGGSNQPQHF
TRBJ2-1 | TRBD2 | few | TRBV6-2/TRBV6-3 | TGTGCCAGCAGTTACTCGGGTAGGACTAGCGGGATGAACAATGAGCAGTTCTTC | CASSYSGRTSGMNNEQFF
TRBJ1-1 | TRBD1 | few | TRBV7-8 | TGTGCCAGCAGCTTAGACCCCCCGGGACAGAGGTGGGCCATGAACACTGAAGCTTTCTTT | CASSLDPPGQRWAMNTEAFF
TRBJ1-1 | NA | NA | TRBV7-9 | TGTGCCAGCAGCTCGGCCAGGGGGAACACTGAAGCTTTCTTT | CASSSARGNTEAFF
TRBJ2-1 | TRBD1 | NA | TRBV27 | TGTGCCAGCAGTTTCCGGGACAGGGGATACAATGAGCAGTTCTTC | CASSFRDRGYNEQFF
TRBJ2-5 | TRBD2 | NA | TRBV2 | TGTGCCAGCAGTGAGGCGGCTAGCGGGTACCAAGAGACCCAGTACTTC | CASSEAASGYQETQYF
TRBJ2-3 | TRBD2 | NA | TRBV2 | TGTGCCAGCCGTAAGAAAGAGACTAGCGGGCTCACAGATACGCAGTATTTT | CASRKKETSGLTDTQYF
TRBJ2-1 | TRBD2 | NA | TRBV3-1/TRBV3-2 | TGTGCCAGCAGCCAAGACTCCACTAGCGGGAGGGTAAATGAGCAGTTCTTC | CASSQDSTSGRVNEQFF
TRBJ2-1 | TRBD2 | NA | TRBV6-2/TRBV6-3 | TGTGCCAGCAGTTACTCGGGGGAGGGATACAATGAGCAGTTCTTC | CASSYSGEGYNEQFF
TRBJ1-1 | NA | NA | TRBV5-1 | TGCGCCAGCAGCCTCGGACAGACTGAAGCTTTCTTT | CASSLGQTEAFF
TRBJ1-2 | NA | NA | TRBV12-3/TRBV12-4 | TGTGCCAGCACCCACCCGACAGGAGGCTACACCTTC | CASTHPTGGYTF
TRBJ2-1 | NA | NA | TRBV10-3 | TGTGCCATCAGTGGGAAACAGGGACCCTACAATGAGCAGTTCTTC | CAISGKQGPYNEQFF
TRBJ2-1 | NA | once | TRBV7-9 | TGTGCCAGCAGCAACCCTAGCGTTGAGCAGTTCTTC | CASSNPSVEQFF
TRBJ1-1 | NA | NA | TRBV6-2/TRBV6-3 | TGTGCCAGCAGTTACGGCAGGGTGAACACTGAAGCTTTCTTT | CASSYGRVNTEAFF
TRBJ2-5 | TRBD2 | NA | TRBV5-6 | TGTGCCAGCAGCTCAACTAGCGGGGGAGAGACCCAGTACTTC | CASSSTSGGETQYF
TRBJ2-7 | NA | NA | TRBV19 | TGTGCCAGTAGTTGGACAGCTTCAAACTCCTACGAGCAGTACTTC | CASSWTASNSYEQYF
TRBJ2-1 | NA | NA | TRBV14 | TGTGCCAGCAGCCAAGGTAGCGGAAACTCCTACAATGAGCAGTTCTTC | CASSQGSGNSYNEQFF
TRBJ2-1 | TRBD1 | NA | TRBV24-1 | TGTGCCACCAGTGATACCGGGACAGGGTGGAATGAGCAGTTCTTC | CATSDTGTGWNEQFF
TRBJ2-3 | TRBD2 | NA | TRBV19 | TGTGCCAGTAGTCCGACTAGCTCCACAGATACGCAGTATTTT | CASSPTSSTDTQYF
TRBJ1-2 | TRBD1 | NA | TRBV7-9 | TGTGCCAGCAGCCGCGGGACAGGGGCAGGTTATAGCTACACCTTC | CASSRGTGAGYSYTF
TRBJ2-7 | TRBD1 | once | TRBV27 | TGTGCCAGCAGTGTACCGGGACAGGCCTTTGCCGAGCAGTACTTC | CASSVPGQAFAEQYF
TRBJ2-1 | NA | NA | TRBV9 | TGTGCCAGCAGCGCCGGGGACATACTTCTCTACAATGAGCAGTTCTTC | CASSAGDILLYNEQFF
TRBJ2-1 | NA | NA | TRBV4-1 | TGCGCCAGCAGCCAAGTCGTCGAGCTTGCTGAGCAGTTCTTC | CASSQVVELAEQFF
TRBJ1-6 | NA | NA | TRBV11-2 | TGTGCCAGCAGCTCGCCCCGAGGCGCGACTTATAATTCACCCCTCCACTTT | CASSSPRGATYNSPLHF
TRBJ1-6 | TRBD1 | once | TRBV28 | TGTGCCAGCCGTGGGACAGGGGATGGTCCCCTCCACTTT | CASRGTGDGPLHF
TRBJ2-3 | NA | NA | TRBV28 | TGTGCCAGCAGTCCCCTCGGACAGATTACAGATACGCAGTATTTT | CASSPLGQITDTQYF